This entry lists 25 T cell receptor beta chains sequenced from one sample in a study of blood T cell repertoires in COVID-19. The assay was immunoSEQ multiplex PCR, and TCRdb's table has in-frame clones only and misses some. The sample includes 95,000 to 120,000 clones, nearly 90% of them seen just once. Sample: peripheral blood. These receptor sequences come from a woman aged 65 to 85 who had recovered from COVID-19.

The chain links TRBV7-9 to TRBJ2-1; 7 bases are shared with TRBD1. The V gene's germline CDR1 is SEHNR and CDR2 FQNEAQ (reference sequence). V shed 5 bases and J 3 bases; nucleotides not matched to a gene: 1. This CDR3 contains 13 residues. CDR3 nucleotide sequence: TGTGCCAGCAGCCGGGACAGCTACAATGAGCAGTTCTTC. Encoded protein: CASSRDSYNEQFF.

This chain joins TRBV6-5 and TRBJ2-2, with D possibly being TRBD2 (5 bases). Trimming left V 6 bases short and J 4 bases short, with 9 bases between. CDR3 length: 13 amino acids. CDR1 MNHEY and CDR2 SVGAGI come from the germline V gene. The chain's CDR3 is CASRDGVTGELFF. In DNA form, the CDR3 reads TGTGCCAGCAGGGACGGGGTCACCGGGGAGCTGTTTTTT.

The rearrangement joins TRBV21-1 to TRBJ2-7; the D segment call TRBD1 is taken from the table without a DNA check. TRBV21-1 is a pseudogene locus. The CDR3 is made up of 14 amino acids. CDR3 in DNA: TGTGCCAGCACCTCGGGACAGGGACGGCATACAAAAAACTTC. It encodes CASTSGQGRHTKNF.

The V call is TRBV5-1, the J call TRBJ1-3, with 7 bases fitting TRBD1. The V gene's germline CDR1 is SGHRS and CDR2 YFSETQ. CDR3 size: 15 residues. J gave up 3 bases and V 5 bases, and 8 bases lay outside the gene matches. CDR3 coding DNA: TGCGCCAGCAGGACAGGGATGGGGAGTGGAAACACCATATATTTT. Translating gives CASRTGMGSGNTIYF.

This chain uses TRBV5-4 with TRBJ1-2; 9 bases match TRBD1. J lost 8 bases, V lost 4 bases, and 18 bases had no gene match. CDR3 length equals 17 residues. Per the germline V gene, CDR1 is SGHNT and CDR2 is YYREEE (reference sequence). Written as DNA, the CDR3 is TGTGCCAGCAGCCCACCCCCGCTGGGACAGGGCCCTATGGGCTACACCTTC. This translates into CASSPPPLGQGPMGYTF. The whole variable domain, remainder taken from reference TRBV5-4 and TRBJ1-2, is ETGVTQSPTHLIKTRGQQVTLRCSSQSGHNTVSWYQQALGQGPQFIFQYYREEENGRGNFPPRFSGLQFPNYSSELNVNALELDDSALYLCASSPPPLGQGPMGYTFGSGTRLTVV.

The V and J genes are TRBV4-3 and TRBJ1-2; D might be TRBD1 (5 bases). Trimming left V 1 base short and J 6 bases short, with 12 bases between. CDR1 is LGHNA and CDR2 is YSLEER in the germline V gene. The CDR3 has 14 residues. The CDR3 bases are TGCGCCAGCAGCCAAGTCGGCGGGGGACATGGCTACACCTTC. As protein: CASSQVGGGHGYTF.

The rearrangement uses TRBV28 and TRBJ2-7; 11 bases map to TRBD1. V lost 5 bases to trimming and J lost 2 bases; unmatched junction nucleotides: 5. CDR3 length: 15 amino acids. Germline lookup yields CDR1 MDHEN and CDR2 SYDVKM. The CDR3, as DNA: TGTGCCAGCAGTGTGCCGGGACAGGGGGCCTACGAGCAGTACTTC. This sequence encodes CASSVPGQGAYEQYF.

The chain combines TRBV27 with TRBJ2-5; tentative D call: TRBD1 (6 bases). In germline, CDR1 is MNHEY, CDR2 SMNVEV (reference sequence). The CDR3 spans 14 residues. Between the trimmed V and J ends, which lost 10 bases and 2 bases, there was a span of 17 bases. The CDR3 is CATSPGTPQETQYF. In nucleotides, the CDR3 is TGTGCCACTTCCCCCGGGACACCACAAGAGACCCAGTACTTC.

The chain carries TRBV6-2 or TRBV6-3 and TRBJ2-7, with TRBD2 matching 8 bases. Germline CDR1 reads MNHEY; CDR2 reads SVGEGT. This CDR3 comprises 15 residues. The V and J ends lost 0 bases and 2 bases, in that order; junction bases with no gene match: 3. CDR3 coding DNA: TGTGCCAGCAGTTACTCTAGCGGGATAGCCTACGAGCAGTACTTC. Its protein is CASSYSSGIAYEQYF.

The genes are TRBV11-3 and TRBJ2-2; D uncertain. The CDR3 has 14 residues. The germline V gene has CDR1 SGHNT and CDR2 YENEEA. V lost 0 bases and J 3 bases, leaving 5 bases between the germline ends. CDR3 in DNA: TGTGCCAGCAGCTTAGATCCCTACACCGGGGAGCTGTTTTTT. This sequence encodes CASSLDPYTGELFF.

This clone came up a few times. CDR3 sequence reads: CASRHSTGELFF. The CDR3 region has the DNA TGTGCCAGCAGACACAGTACCGGGGAGCTGTTTTTT. The V and J genes are TRBV12-3 or TRBV12-4 and TRBJ2-2; no firm D call. Trimming removed 6 bases at V and 5 bases at J, with 7 bases between. The CDR3 contains 12 residues.

The rearrangement links TRBV21-1 to TRBJ2-3; the tabulated D call, TRBD2, remains unverified against the DNA. TRBV21-1 is recorded as a pseudogene. The CDR3 runs 18 residues. This CDR3 reads CASSKLGRAGGPTDTQYF. The CDR3, as DNA: TGTGCCAGCAGCAAATTAGGTCGAGCGGGGGGACCCACAGATACGCAGTATTTT.

The chain uses TRBV7-2 and TRBJ2-3, with TRBD1 as a possible D gene (5 bases). The V end was cut by 5 bases, the J end by 1 base, with 10 bases between. The CDR3 is 14 residues long. Germline assignment: CDR1 SGHTA and CDR2 FQGNSA. The DNA of the CDR3 is TGTGCCAGCAGCCCGGACACCGGCACAGATACGCAGTATTTT. It is translated as CASSPDTGTDTQYF.

The chain couples TRBV29-1 to TRBJ1-4; D is unclear. In germline, CDR1 is SQVTM, CDR2 ANQGSEA. Trimming removed 2 bases at V and 5 bases at J, with 3 bases between. This CDR3 is 11 amino acids long. This chain's CDR3 is CSVETNEKLFF. DNA for the CDR3: TGCAGCGTTGAAACAAATGAAAAACTGTTTTTT.

The chain recombines TRBV7-2 with TRBJ1-2, with no clear D. Germline V gives CDR1 SGHTA, CDR2 FQGNSA. The CDR3 covers 12 residues. V lost 5 bases, J lost 5 bases, and 9 bases lay in between. The CDR3 region is CASSPPSYGYTF. The CDR3 DNA reads TGTGCCAGCAGCCCCCCCAGTTATGGCTACACCTTC.

The chain employs TRBV4-2 and TRBJ2-5; 8 bases line up with TRBD2. CDR1 LGHNA and CDR2 YNFKEQ come from the germline V gene. This CDR3 is built from 14 residues. The junction had 7 bases not matched to a gene; V was cut back by 8 bases and J by 2 bases. CDR3 nucleotide sequence: TGTGCCAGCTCCGGGAGCGGGGGACAAGAGACCCAGTACTTC. Translated: CASSGSGGQETQYF.

The chain carries TRBV28 and TRBJ2-7; no clear D. This CDR3 is built from 16 residues. The germline CDR1 and CDR2 sequences are MDHEN and SYDVKM. Trimming pared 2 bases from V and 2 bases from J, leaving 16 bases between. The DNA for the CDR3 is TGTGCCAGCAGTTTAGCATCCCGTAGTGGTGCCTACGAGCAGTACTTC. Translation: CASSLASRSGAYEQYF.

Comments on this clone: At the DNA level, this CDR3 is encoded by other sequences in the same sample as well. The chain carries TRBV18 and TRBJ2-7; 8 bases match TRBD1. Germline V lookup: CDR1 KGHSH, CDR2 LQKENI. Unmatched junction bases numbered 3, after V lost 2 bases and J lost 3 bases. The CDR3 has 14 amino acids. DNA for the CDR3: TGTGCCAGCTCACCAGGGACAGGCGGCTACGAGCAGTACTTC. Translated, it gives CASSPGTGGYEQYF.

The J gene is TRBJ1-2, the V gene TRBV4-3; a possible D gene is TRBD1 (6 bases). V was cut by 1 base and J by 8 bases, with 20 bases left in between. The germline V gene has CDR1 LGHNA and CDR2 YSLEER. The CDR3 consists of 16 residues. CDR3 region: CASSQGDKSLEGGYTF. The DNA for the CDR3 is TGCGCCAGCAGCCAAGGGGACAAATCCCTCGAGGGGGGCTACACCTTC.

This chain joins TRBV7-3 and TRBJ2-1; TRBD2 might be the D (6 bases). V lost 1 base to trimming and J lost 2 bases, with 12 bases between them. Per the germline V gene, CDR1 is SGHTA and CDR2 is FQGTGA. This CDR3 comprises 16 residues. CDR3 region: CASSLRGRGTYNEQFF. The DNA for the CDR3 is TGTGCCAGCAGCTTAAGAGGGCGGGGTACCTACAATGAGCAGTTCTTC.

The V call is TRBV9, the J call TRBJ1-5, with D possibly matching TRBD1 (6 bases). Germline V lookup: CDR1 SGDLS, CDR2 YYNGEE. Deletions cut 1 base from V and 1 base from J, with 9 bases between. CDR3 length: 15 amino acids. CDR3 sequence: CASSVRGGSNQPQHF. The DNA of the CDR3 is TGTGCCAGCAGCGTAAGGGGGGGAAGCAATCAGCCCCAGCATTTT.

CDR3 DNA: TGTGCCAGCAGCCCCGGGGGATCCGGGGAGCTGTTTTTT. Protein: CASSPGGSGELFF. The rearrangement links TRBV6-6 to TRBJ2-2, with D perhaps matching TRBD2 (6 bases). This CDR3 has 13 residues. CDR1 is MNHNY and CDR2 is SVGAGI in the germline V gene (reference sequence). The germline V and J ends were trimmed by 6 bases and 6 bases, with 11 bases remaining between them.

This clone was found a few times. This chain links TRBV3-1 (or the pseudogene TRBV3-2) with TRBJ1-5; the D gene is possibly TRBD1 (5 bases). Germline CDR1 LGHDT, CDR2 YNNKEL (reference sequence). The CDR3 consists of 14 residues. V dropped 3 bases and J dropped 3 bases, with 9 bases sitting between them. CDR3 in amino acids: CASSHTGSNQPQHF. The CDR3 DNA sequence: TGTGCCAGCAGCCATACAGGTTCCAATCAGCCCCAGCATTTT.

J is TRBJ2-1 and V is TRBV6-5; 12 bases are shared with TRBD2. Germline CDR1 is MNHEY and CDR2 is SVGAGI. This CDR3 contains 14 residues. V shed 10 bases and J 5 bases; nucleotides not matched to a gene: 6. CDR3 in amino acids: CATGTSGRDNEQFF. The CDR3 bases are TGTGCCACCGGGACTAGCGGGCGCGACAATGAGCAGTTCTTC.

This chain connects TRBV6-2 or TRBV6-3 to TRBJ2-5; 7 bases are shared with TRBD1. CDR1 MNHEY and CDR2 SVGEGT come from the germline V gene. Trimming took 0 bases from V and 5 from J; bases not matched to a gene: 12. This CDR3 is built from 17 residues. CDR3 sequence (DNA): TGTGCCAGCAGTTACTCGAAGACAGGGCCAAATTGGGAGACCCAGTACTTC. Its translation is CASSYSKTGPNWETQYF.